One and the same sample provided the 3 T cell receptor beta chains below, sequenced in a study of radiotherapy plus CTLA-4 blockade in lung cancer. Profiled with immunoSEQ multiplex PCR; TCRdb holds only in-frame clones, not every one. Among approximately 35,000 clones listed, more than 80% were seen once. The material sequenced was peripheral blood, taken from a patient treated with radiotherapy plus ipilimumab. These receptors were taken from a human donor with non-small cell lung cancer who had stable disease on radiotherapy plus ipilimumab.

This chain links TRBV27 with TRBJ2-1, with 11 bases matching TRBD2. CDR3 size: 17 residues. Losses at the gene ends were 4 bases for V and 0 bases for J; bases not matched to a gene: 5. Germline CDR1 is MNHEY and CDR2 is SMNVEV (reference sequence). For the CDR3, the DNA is TGTGCCAGCAGTTCACTAGCGGGAGTCGCCTCCTACAATGAGCAGTTCTTC. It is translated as CASSSLAGVASYNEQFF.

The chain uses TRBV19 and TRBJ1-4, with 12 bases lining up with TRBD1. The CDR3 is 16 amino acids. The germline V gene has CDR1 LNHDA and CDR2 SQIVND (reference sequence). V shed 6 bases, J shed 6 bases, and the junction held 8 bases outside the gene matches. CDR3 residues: CASRGQGARRDEKLFF. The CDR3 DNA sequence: TGTGCCAGTAGGGGACAGGGGGCCAGGAGGGATGAAAAACTGTTTTTT.

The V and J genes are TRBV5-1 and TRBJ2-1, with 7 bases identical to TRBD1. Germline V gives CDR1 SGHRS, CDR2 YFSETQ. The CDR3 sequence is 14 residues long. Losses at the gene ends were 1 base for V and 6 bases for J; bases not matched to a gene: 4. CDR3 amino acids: CASSLWDRLNEQFF. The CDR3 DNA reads TGCGCCAGCAGCTTGTGGGACAGACTCAATGAGCAGTTCTTC.